This T cell receptor beta chain was obtained from a study of blood T cells in healthy people across ages. Study details: In model experiments, template switching was able to capture about one barcoded beta molecule for every two T cells that were present. Study-level findings and limits: In older individuals, TCR beta diversity per million T cells was lower, falling roughly linearly with age.

Points on this clonotype: What it binds is not known.

A sample-barcoded 5' primer and a J-beta primer mix were used in a second PCR of about 7 to 12 cycles. There were at least 3 million CDR3-containing paired-end reads obtained from each sample. MiXCR, applied by TCRdb to the 5' RACE reads, yields one record per CDR3 protein. The sample lists about 1.6 million distinct CDR3 sequences, around 35% occurring once. The CDR3 sequence is 14 residues long. Germline V gene data show CDR1 as SGHTA and CDR2 as FQGNSA. Trimming cost V 4 bases and J 9 bases, with 16 bases left between them. This clonotype originated in a woman under 40 in good health. The sample taken for sequencing was blood. The V gene is TRBV7-2, the J gene TRBJ2-1, with a possible D match to TRBD2 (5 bases). CDR3 DNA sequence: TGTGCCAGCAGCTCGGACGGCCGGGATGGTGAGCAGTTCTTC. As protein: CASSSDGRDGEQFF.